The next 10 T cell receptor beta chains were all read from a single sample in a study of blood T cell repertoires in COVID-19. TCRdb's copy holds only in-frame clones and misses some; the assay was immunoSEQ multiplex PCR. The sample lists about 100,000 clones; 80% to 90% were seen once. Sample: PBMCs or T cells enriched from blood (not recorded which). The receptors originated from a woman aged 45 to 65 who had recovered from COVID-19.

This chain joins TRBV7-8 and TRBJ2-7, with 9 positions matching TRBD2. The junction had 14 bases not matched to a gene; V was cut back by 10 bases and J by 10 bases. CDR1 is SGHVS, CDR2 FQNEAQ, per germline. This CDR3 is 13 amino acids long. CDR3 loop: CATGVAGAPLQYF. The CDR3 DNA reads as TGTGCCACGGGAGTAGCGGGGGCCCCCCTTCAGTACTTC.

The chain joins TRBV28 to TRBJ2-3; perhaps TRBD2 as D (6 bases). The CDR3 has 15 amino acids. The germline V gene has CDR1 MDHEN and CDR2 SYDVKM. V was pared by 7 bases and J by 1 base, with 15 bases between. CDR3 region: CASKLGLPRTDTQYF. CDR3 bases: TGTGCCAGCAAACTGGGACTTCCCCGCACAGATACGCAGTATTTT.

The CDR3 nucleotides are TGCAGCGTTGAAGGTAGGGGATCTGCCGAGCAGTACTTC. This encodes CSVEGRGSAEQYF. The V and J genes are TRBV29-1 and TRBJ2-7; D possibly corresponds to TRBD1 (5 bases). The germline CDR1 and CDR2 sequences are SQVTM and ANQGSEA. V was cut by 1 base and J by 6 bases, with 13 bases left in between. This CDR3 comprises 13 residues.

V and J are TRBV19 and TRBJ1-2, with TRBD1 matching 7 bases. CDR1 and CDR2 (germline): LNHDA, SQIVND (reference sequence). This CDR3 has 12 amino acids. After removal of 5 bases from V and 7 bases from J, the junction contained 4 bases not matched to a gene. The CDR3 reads CASSAWTGGYTF. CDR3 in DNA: TGTGCCAGTAGTGCCTGGACAGGTGGCTACACCTTC.

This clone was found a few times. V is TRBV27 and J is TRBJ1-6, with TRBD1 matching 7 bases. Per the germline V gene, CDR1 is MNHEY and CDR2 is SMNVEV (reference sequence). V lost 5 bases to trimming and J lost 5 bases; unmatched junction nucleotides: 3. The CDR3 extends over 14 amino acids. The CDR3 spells CASSPGTDNSPLHF. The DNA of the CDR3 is TGTGCCAGCAGTCCCGGGACAGATAATTCACCCCTCCACTTT.

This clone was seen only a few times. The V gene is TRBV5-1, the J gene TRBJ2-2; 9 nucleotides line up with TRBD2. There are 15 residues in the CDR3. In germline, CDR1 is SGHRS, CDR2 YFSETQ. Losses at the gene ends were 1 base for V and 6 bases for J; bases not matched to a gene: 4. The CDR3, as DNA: TGCGCCAGCAGCTTGCTCGCGGGGGGGCCCGGGGAGCTGTTTTTT. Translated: CASSLLAGGPGELFF. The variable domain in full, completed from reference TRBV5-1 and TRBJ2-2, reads KAGVTQTPRYLIKTRGQQVTLSCSPISGHRSVSWYQQTPGQGLQFLFEYFSETQRNKGNFPGRFSGRQFSNSRSEMNVSTLELGDSALYLCASSLLAGGPGELFFGEGSRLTVL.

The CDR3 reads CAWSTGWSGANVLTF. Written as DNA, the CDR3 is TGTGCCTGGAGTACAGGGTGGTCTGGGGCCAACGTCCTGACTTTC. This chain uses TRBV30 with TRBJ2-6; D might be TRBD1 (6 bases). CDR1 GTSNPN and CDR2 SVGIG come from the germline V gene (reference sequence). Trimming stripped 2 bases from V and 1 base from J, with 9 bases between. The CDR3 is 15 residues long.

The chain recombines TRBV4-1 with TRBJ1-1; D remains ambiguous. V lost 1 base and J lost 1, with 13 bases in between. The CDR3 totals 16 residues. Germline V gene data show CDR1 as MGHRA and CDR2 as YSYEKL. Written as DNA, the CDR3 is TGCGCCAGCAGCCAAGTCGTGGGCCTCCGGAACACTGAAGCTTTCTTT. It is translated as CASSQVVGLRNTEAFF.

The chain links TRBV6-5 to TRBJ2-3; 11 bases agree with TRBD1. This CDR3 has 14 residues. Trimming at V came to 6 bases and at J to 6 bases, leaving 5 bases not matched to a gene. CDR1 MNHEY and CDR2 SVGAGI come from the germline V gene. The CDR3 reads CASSWTGGRDTQYF. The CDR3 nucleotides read TGTGCCAGCAGCTGGACAGGGGGCAGGGATACGCAGTATTTT.

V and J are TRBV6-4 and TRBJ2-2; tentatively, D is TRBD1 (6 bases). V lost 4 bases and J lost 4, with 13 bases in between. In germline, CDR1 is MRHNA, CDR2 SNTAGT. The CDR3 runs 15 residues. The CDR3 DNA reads TGTGCCAGCAGTGTCTCCCCGGACAGCACCGGGGAGCTGTTTTTT. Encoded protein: CASSVSPDSTGELFF.